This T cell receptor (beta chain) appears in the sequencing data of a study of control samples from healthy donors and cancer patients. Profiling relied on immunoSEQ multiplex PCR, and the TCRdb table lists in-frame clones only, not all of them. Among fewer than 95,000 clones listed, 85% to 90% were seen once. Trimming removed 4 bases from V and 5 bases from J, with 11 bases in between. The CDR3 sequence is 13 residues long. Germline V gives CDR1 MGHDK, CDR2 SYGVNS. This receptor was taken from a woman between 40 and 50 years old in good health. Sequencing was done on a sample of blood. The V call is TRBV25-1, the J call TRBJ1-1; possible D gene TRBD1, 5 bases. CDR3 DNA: TGTGCCAGCAGTGCAGGGATGGGGACTGAAGCTTTCTTT. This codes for CASSAGMGTEAFF.